In its sample, the clone carrying this TCR beta chain was seen a few times. The data stem from a study of blood T cells in healthy people across ages. Then a second PCR, running about 6 to 11 cycles, was carried out with a sample-barcoded 5' primer and a J-beta primer mix. TCRdb ran MiXCR on the 5' RACE reads and lists one entry per CDR3 protein. The profile covers 950,000 to 1,200,000 distinct CDR3 sequences, with 35% to 40% appearing a single time and about 12% taken by the ten largest. The CDR3 has 16 amino acids. Germline values: CDR1 SGHVS, CDR2 FNYEAQ. V lost 2 bases and J lost 5; bases outside the gene matches: 6.

This chain links TRBV7-6 with TRBJ1-4; TRBD1 aligns across 9 bases. The receptor's source is a man between 18 and 29 years old in good health. Sequenced sample: blood. Here the CDR3 reads CASSLPTGGSNEKLFF. CDR3 in DNA: TGTGCCAGCAGCTTACCGACAGGGGGGTCGAATGAAAAACTGTTTTTT.